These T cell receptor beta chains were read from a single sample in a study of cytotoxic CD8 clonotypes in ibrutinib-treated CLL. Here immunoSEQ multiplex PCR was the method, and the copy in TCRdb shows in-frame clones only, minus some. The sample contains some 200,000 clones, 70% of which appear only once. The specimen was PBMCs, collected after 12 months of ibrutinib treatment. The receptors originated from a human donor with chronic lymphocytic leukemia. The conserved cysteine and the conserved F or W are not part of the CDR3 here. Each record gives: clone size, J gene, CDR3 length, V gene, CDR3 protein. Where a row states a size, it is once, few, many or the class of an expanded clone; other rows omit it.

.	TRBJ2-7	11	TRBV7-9	ASSSTGSGEQY
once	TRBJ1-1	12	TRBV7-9	ASSRSTYNTEAF
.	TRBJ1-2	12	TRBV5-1	ASSLDPNNYGYT
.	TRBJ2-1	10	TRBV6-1	ASRGPRTGEF
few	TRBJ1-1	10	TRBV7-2	ASSSYRGEAF
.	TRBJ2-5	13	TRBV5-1	ASSLTSLYQETQY
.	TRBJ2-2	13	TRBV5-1	ASTRPGVGTGELF
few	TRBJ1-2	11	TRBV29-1	SVSLRTGNGYT
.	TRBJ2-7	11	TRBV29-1	SVVAAGGLGQY
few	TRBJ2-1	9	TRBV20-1	SARTLNEQF
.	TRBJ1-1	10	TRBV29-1	SVARSAGEAF
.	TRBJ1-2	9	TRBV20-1	SASGGSGYT
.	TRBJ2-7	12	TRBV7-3	ASSYGRGAYEQY
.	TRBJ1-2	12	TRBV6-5	ASSYTAVGYGYT
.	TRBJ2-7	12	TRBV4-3	ASSQVSGSHEQY
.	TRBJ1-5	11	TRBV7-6	ASTGGIDQPQH
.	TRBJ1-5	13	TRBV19	ASTPLGQSNQPQH
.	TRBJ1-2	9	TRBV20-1	SAEGGYGYT
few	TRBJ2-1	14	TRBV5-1	ASSFSGGASYNEQF
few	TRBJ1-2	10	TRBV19	ASTLLPLALS
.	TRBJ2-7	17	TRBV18	ASSDLFRGQGESSYEQY
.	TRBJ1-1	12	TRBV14	ASSHQGRVTEAF
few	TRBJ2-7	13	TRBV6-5	ASSYRFGGGYEQY
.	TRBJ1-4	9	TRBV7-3	ASSLYEKLF
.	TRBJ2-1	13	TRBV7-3	ASSSQPGQGYEQF
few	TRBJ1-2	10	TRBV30	ACGQEPYGYT
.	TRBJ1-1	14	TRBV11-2	ASSIDRLELNTEAF